This entry features one TCR beta chain sequence. These data come from a study of blood T cell repertoires in COVID-19. Study summary: Acute and convalescent COVID-19 specimens originated in the United States, Italy and Spain. PBMCs, B-cell-depleted T cells, or T cells were the source of the cDNA or gDNA that made up the material.

Original handling: How many nucleated cells were present was estimated from reference gene primer amplification. The table came from immunoSEQ multiplex PCR; TCRdb's copy has only in-frame clones and leaves some out. V and J calls and clone size are those listed in that table; D and trimming were worked out from the DNA. The table lists about 60,000 clones, 70% to 90% of them singletons. This CDR3 is 15 amino acids long. After removal of 3 bases from V and 5 bases from J, the junction contained 3 bases not matched to a gene. Per germline, CDR1 MGHRA and CDR2 YSYEKL. The J gene is TRBJ2-1, the V gene TRBV4-1, with 11 bases identical to TRBD2. The sequence derives from a human donor with active COVID-19. The donor label of this sample is uncertain. The sample comprised peripheral blood. The CDR3 nucleotides read TGCGCCAGCAGCCACCAGACTAGCGGGGACAATGAGCAGTTCTTC. Translation gives CASSHQTSGDNEQFF.